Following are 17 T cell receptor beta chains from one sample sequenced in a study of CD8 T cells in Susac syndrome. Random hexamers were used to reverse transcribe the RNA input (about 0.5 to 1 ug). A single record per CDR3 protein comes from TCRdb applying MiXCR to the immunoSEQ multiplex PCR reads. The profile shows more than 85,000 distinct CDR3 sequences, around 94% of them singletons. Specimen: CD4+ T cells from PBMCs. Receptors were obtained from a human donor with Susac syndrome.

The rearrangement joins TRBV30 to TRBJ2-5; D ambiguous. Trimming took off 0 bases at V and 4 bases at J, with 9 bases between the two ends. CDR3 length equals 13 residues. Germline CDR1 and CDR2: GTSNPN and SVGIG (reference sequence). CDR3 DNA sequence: TGTGCCTGGAGTGTCCAGAGAGGAGAGACCCAGTACTTC. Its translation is CAWSVQRGETQYF.

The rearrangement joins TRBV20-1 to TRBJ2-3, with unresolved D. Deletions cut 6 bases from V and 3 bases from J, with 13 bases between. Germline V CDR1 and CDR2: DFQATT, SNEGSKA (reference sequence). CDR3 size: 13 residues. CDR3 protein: CSASPEWTDTQYF. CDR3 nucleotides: TGCAGTGCGAGCCCGGAGTGGACAGATACGCAGTATTTT.

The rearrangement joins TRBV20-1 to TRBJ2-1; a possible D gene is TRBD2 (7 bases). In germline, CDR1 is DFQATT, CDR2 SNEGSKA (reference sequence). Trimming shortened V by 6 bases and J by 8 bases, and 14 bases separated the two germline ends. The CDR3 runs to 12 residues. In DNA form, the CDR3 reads TGCAGTGCCCATCAGGGGAGGGATGAGCAGTTCTTC. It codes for CSAHQGRDEQFF.

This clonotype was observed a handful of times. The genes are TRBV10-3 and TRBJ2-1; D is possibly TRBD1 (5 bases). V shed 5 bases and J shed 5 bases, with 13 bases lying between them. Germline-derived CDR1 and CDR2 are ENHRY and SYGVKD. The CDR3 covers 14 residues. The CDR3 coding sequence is TGTGCCATCAGTCTGGCAGGGAATAACAATGAGCAGTTCTTC. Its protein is CAISLAGNNNEQFF.

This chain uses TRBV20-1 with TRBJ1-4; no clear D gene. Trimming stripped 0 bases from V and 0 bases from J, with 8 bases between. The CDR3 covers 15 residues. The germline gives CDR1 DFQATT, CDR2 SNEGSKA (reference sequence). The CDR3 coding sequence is TGCAGTGCTAGAGATCCCTCAGCAACTAATGAAAAACTGTTTTTT. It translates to CSARDPSATNEKLFF.

The CDR3 nucleotides read TGTGCCAGCAGTTTATCTACAGGGGCGGGCTACACCTTC. This gives the protein CASSLSTGAGYTF. The chain carries TRBV27 and TRBJ1-2, with 7 bases lining up with TRBD1. V shed 0 bases and J 8 bases; nucleotides not matched to a gene: 3. Germline V CDR1 and CDR2: MNHEY, SMNVEV (reference sequence). The CDR3 consists of 13 residues.

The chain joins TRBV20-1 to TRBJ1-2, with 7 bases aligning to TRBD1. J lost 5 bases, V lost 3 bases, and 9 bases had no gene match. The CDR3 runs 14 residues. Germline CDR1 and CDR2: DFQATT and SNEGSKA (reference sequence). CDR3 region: CSARQGEGIYGYTF. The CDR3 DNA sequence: TGCAGTGCTAGGCAGGGGGAGGGGATTTATGGCTACACCTTC.

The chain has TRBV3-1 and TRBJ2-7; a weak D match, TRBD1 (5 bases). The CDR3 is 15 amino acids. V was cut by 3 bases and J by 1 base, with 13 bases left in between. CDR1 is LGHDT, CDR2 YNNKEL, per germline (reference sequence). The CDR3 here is CASSHFRAKSYEQYF. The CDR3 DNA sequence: TGTGCCAGCAGCCATTTCAGGGCCAAATCCTACGAGCAGTACTTC.

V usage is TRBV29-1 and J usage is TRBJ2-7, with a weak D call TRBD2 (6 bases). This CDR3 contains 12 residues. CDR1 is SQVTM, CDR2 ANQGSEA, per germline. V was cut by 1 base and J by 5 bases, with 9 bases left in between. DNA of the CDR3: TGCAGCGTTGAAGGGGGCGGGGACGAGCAGTACTTC. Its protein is CSVEGGGDEQYF.

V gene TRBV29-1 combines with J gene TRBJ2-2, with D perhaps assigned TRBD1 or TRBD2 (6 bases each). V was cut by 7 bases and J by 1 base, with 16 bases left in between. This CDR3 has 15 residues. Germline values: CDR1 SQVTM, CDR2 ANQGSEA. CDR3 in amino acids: CSAWGGQKNTGELFF. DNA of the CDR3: TGCAGCGCTTGGGGAGGACAGAAGAACACCGGGGAGCTGTTTTTT.

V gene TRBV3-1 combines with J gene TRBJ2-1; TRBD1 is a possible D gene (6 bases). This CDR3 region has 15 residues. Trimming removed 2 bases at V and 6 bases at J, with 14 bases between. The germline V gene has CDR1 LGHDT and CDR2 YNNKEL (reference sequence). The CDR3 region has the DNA TGTGCCAGCAGCCAAACACAGGGAGCTGGCAATGAGCAGTTCTTC. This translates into CASSQTQGAGNEQFF.

CDR3 loop: CASSPRTGSLETQYF. CDR3 DNA: TGTGCCAGCAGCCCTCGGACAGGGAGTTTGGAGACCCAGTACTTC. This chain joins TRBV5-4 and TRBJ2-5; 8 bases are a match to TRBD1. The germline V gene encodes CDR1 SGHNT and CDR2 YYREEE (reference sequence). The CDR3 runs 15 residues. V shed 4 bases, J shed 5 bases, and the junction held 10 bases outside the gene matches. The whole variable domain, remainder taken from reference TRBV5-4 and TRBJ2-5, is ETGVTQSPTHLIKTRGQQVTLRCSSQSGHNTVSWYQQALGQGPQFIFQYYREEENGRGNFPPRFSGLQFPNYSSELNVNALELDDSALYLCASSPRTGSLETQYFGPGTRLLVL.

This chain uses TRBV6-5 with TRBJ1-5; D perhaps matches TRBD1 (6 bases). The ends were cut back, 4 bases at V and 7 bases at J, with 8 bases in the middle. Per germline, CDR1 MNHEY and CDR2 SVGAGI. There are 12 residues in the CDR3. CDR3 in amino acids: CASSSGEQPQHF. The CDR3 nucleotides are TGTGCCAGCAGTTCAGGGGAACAGCCCCAGCATTTT.

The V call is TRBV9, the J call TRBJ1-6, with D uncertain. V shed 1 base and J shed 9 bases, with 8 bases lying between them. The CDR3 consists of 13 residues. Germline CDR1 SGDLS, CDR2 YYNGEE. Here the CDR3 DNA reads TGTGCCAGCAGCGTACGGATGGGTTCACCCCTCCACTTT. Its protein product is CASSVRMGSPLHF.

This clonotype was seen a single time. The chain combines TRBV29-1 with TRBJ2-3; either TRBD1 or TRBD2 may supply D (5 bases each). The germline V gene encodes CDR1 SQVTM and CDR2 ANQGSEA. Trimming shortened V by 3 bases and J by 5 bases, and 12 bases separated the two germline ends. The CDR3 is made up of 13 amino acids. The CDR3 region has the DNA TGCAGCGTTGACGGGACCCAGGGAGATACGCAGTATTTT. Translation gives CSVDGTQGDTQYF.

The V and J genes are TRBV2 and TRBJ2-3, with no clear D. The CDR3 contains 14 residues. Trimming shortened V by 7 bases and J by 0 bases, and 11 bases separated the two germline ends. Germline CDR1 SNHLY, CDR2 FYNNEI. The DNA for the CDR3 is TGTGCCAGCATAAAGGAGCAGAGCACAGATACGCAGTATTTT. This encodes CASIKEQSTDTQYF.

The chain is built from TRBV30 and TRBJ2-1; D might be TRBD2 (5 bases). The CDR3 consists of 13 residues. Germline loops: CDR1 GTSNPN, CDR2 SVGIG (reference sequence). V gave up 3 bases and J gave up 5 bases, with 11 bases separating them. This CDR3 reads CAWSPGVHNEQFF. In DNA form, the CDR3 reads TGTGCCTGGAGCCCCGGGGTCCACAATGAGCAGTTCTTC.